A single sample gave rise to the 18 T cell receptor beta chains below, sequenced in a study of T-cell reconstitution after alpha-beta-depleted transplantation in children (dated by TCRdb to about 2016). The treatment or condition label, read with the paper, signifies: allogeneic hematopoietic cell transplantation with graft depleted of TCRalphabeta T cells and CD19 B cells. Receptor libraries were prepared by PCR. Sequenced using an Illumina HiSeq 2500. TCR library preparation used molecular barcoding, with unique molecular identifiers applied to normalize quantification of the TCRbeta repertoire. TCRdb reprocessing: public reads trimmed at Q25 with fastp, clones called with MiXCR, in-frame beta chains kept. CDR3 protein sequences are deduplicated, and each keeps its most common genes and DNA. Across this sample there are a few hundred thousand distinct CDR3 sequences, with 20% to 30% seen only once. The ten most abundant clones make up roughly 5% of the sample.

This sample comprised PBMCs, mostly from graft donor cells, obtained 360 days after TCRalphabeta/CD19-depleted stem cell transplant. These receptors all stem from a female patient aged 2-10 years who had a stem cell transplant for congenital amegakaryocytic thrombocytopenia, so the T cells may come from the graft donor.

CDR3 DNA sequence: TGCAGCGCAATAGCGGGGGCCATCAACCGCACAGATACGCAGTATTTT. The encoded protein is CSAIAGAINRTDTQYF. This chain connects TRBV29-1 to TRBJ2-3, with 9 nucleotides matching TRBD2. The CDR3 is made up of 16 amino acids. V lost 7 bases and J lost 1; bases outside the gene matches: 12. CDR1 is SQVTM and CDR2 is ANQGSEA in the germline V gene.

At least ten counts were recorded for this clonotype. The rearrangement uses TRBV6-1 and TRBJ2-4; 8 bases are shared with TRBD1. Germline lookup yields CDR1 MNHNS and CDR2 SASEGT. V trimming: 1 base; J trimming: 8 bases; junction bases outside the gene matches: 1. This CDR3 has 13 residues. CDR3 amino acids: CASSEETGDIQYF. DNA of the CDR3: TGTGCCAGCAGTGAAGAGACAGGGGACATTCAGTACTTC.

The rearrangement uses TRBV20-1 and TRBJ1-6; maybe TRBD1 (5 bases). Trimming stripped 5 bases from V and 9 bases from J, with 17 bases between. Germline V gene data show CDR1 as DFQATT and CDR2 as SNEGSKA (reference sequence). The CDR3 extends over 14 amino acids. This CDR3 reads CSADKGAGGSPLHF. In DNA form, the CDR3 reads TGCAGTGCTGACAAAGGGGCGGGGGGTTCACCCCTCCACTTT.

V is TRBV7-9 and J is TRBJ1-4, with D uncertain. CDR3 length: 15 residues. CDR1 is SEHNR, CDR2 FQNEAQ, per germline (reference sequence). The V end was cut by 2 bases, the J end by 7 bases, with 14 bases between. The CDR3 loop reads CASSLTRGVGEKLFF. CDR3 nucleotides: TGTGCCAGCAGCTTAACCCGGGGAGTGGGTGAAAAACTGTTTTTT.

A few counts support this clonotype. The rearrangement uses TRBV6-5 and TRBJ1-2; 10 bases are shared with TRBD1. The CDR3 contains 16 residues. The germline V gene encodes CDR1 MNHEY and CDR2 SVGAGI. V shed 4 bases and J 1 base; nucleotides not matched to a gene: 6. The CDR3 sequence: CASSSRQGAFNYGYTF. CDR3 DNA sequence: TGTGCCAGCAGTTCTCGACAGGGGGCCTTTAACTATGGCTACACCTTC.

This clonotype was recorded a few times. CDR3 bases: TGCGCCAGCCGGGATAGTTCCTTCCCAGAGACCCAGTACTTC. Its translation is CASRDSSFPETQYF. V and J are TRBV5-1 and TRBJ2-5; possibly TRBD2 for D (5 bases). The CDR3 is 14 amino acids. V was clipped by 7 bases and J by 4 bases, with 17 bases between them. CDR1 SGHRS and CDR2 YFSETQ come from the germline V gene.

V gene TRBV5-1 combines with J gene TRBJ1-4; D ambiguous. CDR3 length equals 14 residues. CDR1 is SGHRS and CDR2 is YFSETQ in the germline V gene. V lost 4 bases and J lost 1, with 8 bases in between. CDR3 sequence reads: CASSPVGTNEKLFF. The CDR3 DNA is TGCGCCAGCAGCCCTGTTGGAACTAATGAAAAACTGTTTTTT.

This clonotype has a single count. For the CDR3, the DNA is TGCAGTGCTAGGTTTGCAGGGTTCCCTGACTACGAGCAGTACTTC. Its protein is CSARFAGFPDYEQYF. This sequence joins TRBV20-1 and TRBJ2-7; D might be TRBD1 (5 bases). Germline assignment: CDR1 DFQATT and CDR2 SNEGSKA (reference sequence). CDR3 size: 15 residues. The germline V and J ends were trimmed by 3 bases and 3 bases, with 18 bases remaining between them.

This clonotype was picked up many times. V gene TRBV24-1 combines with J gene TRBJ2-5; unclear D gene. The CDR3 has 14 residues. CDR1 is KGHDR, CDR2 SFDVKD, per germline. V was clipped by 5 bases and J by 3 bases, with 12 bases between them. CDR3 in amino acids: CATSVLYTKETQYF. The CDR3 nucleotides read TGTGCCACCAGTGTCCTATACACGAAAGAGACCCAGTACTTC.

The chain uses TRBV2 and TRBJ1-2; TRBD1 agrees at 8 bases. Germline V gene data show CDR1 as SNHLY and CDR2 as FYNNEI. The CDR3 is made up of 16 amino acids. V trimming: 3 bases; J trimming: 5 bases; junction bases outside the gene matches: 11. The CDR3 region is CASSDWGRDRLYGYTF. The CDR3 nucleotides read TGTGCCAGCAGTGATTGGGGCCGGGACAGGCTTTATGGCTACACCTTC.

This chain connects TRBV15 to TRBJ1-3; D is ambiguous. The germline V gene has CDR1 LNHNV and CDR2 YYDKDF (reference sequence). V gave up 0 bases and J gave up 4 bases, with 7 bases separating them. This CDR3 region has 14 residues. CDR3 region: CATSRDYQGNTIYF. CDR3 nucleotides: TGTGCCACCAGCAGAGATTATCAGGGAAACACCATATATTTT.

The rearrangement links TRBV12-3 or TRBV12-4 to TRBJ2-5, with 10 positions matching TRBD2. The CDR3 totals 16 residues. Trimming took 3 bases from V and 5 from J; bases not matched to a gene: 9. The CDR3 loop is CASSFELAGISETQYF. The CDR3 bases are TGTGCCAGCAGTTTTGAACTAGCGGGGATAAGTGAGACCCAGTACTTC.

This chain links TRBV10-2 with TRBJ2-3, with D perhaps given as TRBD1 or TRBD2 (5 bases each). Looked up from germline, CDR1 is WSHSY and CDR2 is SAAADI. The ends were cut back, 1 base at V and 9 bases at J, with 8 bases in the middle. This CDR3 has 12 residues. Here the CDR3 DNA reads TGCGCCAGCAGTGAGTTGGGGGAAACGCAGTATTTT. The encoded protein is CASSELGETQYF.

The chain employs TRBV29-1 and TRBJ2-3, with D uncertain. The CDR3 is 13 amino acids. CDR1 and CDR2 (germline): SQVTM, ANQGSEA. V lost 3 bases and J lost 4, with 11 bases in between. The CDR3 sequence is CSVEPVPSDTQYF. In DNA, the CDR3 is TGCAGCGTTGAGCCTGTCCCTTCAGATACGCAGTATTTT.

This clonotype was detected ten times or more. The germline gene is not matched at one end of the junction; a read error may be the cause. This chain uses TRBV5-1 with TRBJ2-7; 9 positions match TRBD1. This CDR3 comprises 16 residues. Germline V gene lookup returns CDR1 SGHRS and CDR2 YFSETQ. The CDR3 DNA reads TGCGCCAGCAGCTTGGCTGGGACAGGGATCTCCCACGAGCAGTACTTC. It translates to CASSLAGTGISHEQYF.

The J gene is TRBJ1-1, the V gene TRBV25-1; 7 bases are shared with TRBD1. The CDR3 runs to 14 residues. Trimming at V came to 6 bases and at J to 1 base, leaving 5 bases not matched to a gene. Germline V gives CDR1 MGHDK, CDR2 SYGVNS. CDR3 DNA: TGTGCCAGCAGACGACAGGGACAGAACACTGAAGCTTTCTTT. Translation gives CASRRQGQNTEAFF.

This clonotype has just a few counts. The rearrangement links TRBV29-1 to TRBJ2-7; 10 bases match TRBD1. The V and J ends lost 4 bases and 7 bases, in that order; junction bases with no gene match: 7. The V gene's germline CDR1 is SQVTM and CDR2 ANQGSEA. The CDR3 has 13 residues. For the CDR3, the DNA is TGCAGCGTTGTTCGACAGGGGGCAGGAGAGCAGTACTTC. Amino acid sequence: CSVVRQGAGEQYF.

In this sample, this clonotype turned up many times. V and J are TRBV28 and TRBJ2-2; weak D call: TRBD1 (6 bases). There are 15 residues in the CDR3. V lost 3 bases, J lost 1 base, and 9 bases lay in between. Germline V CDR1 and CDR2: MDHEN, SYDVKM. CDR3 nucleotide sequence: TGTGCCAGCAGTTTGGTCAGGGGGAACACCGGGGAGCTGTTTTTT. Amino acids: CASSLVRGNTGELFF.